Presented here are 24 T cell receptor beta chains from one specimen sequenced in a study of CD8 T cells in Susac syndrome. Random-hexamer reverse transcription was applied to about 0.5 to 1 ug RNA. From the immunoSEQ multiplex PCR reads, TCRdb called clonotypes with MiXCR, one entry per CDR3 protein. The sample holds approximately 170,000 distinct CDR3 sequences; 92% are singletons and the top ten take about 0.073%. The sample consisted of CD4+ T cells from PBMCs. All receptors come from a human donor in good health.

V and J are TRBV6-5 and TRBJ1-2, with 7 bases aligning to TRBD1. The germline CDR1 and CDR2 sequences are MNHEY and SVGAGI. J gave up 2 bases and V 0 bases, and 6 bases lay outside the gene matches. The CDR3 has 16 residues. The CDR3 coding sequence is TGTGCCAGCAGTTACTCAGGGGGCGTTAAAAACTATGGCTACACCTTC. Its translation: CASSYSGGVKNYGYTF.

This chain joins TRBV28 and TRBJ1-2; D remains unclear. The CDR3 extends over 13 amino acids. V gave up 6 bases and J gave up 5 bases, with 13 bases separating them. Germline lookup yields CDR1 MDHEN and CDR2 SYDVKM. The CDR3 protein is CASSSVNGYGYTF. The CDR3 DNA follows: TGTGCCAGCAGCTCCGTGAATGGTTATGGCTACACCTTC.

This chain links TRBV28 with TRBJ2-1; 16 nucleotides agree with TRBD2. V gave up 5 bases and J gave up 8 bases; unmatched junction bases: 9. Germline V gene data show CDR1 as MDHEN and CDR2 as SYDVKM. This CDR3 spans 17 amino acids. CDR3 coding DNA: TGTGCCAGCAGTCCGGGACTAGCGGGGGGGACCTTTGATGAGCAGTTCTTC. It translates to CASSPGLAGGTFDEQFF.

The chain has TRBV2 and TRBJ2-5, with D tentatively TRBD2 (6 bases). CDR3 size: 18 residues. V lost 1 base and J 5 bases, leaving 23 bases between the germline ends. Germline V lookup: CDR1 SNHLY, CDR2 FYNNEI. The CDR3 region is CASSEVFRFSAGRETQYF. The DNA for the CDR3 is TGTGCCAGCAGTGAAGTTTTCAGGTTCTCGGCGGGGAGGGAGACCCAGTACTTC.

This sequence joins TRBV11-3 and TRBJ1-1, with D possibly being TRBD1 (6 bases). V lost 1 base to trimming and J lost 2 bases, with 14 bases between them. From germline, CDR1 is SGHNT and CDR2 YENEEA. The CDR3 consists of 16 residues. The CDR3 DNA sequence: TGTGCCAGCAGCTTAGGTATGGGGGGCTCTAACACTGAAGCTTTCTTT. It encodes CASSLGMGGSNTEAFF.

This chain connects TRBV30 to TRBJ1-5, with TRBD1 matching 8 bases. Germline-derived CDR1 and CDR2 are GTSNPN and SVGIG (reference sequence). The length of the CDR3 is 13 residues. V lost 2 bases to trimming and J lost 6 bases; unmatched junction nucleotides: 3. CDR3 sequence reads: CAWSPQGVQPQHF. CDR3 in DNA: TGTGCCTGGAGTCCACAGGGGGTTCAGCCCCAGCATTTT.

The V gene is TRBV20-1, the J gene TRBJ1-1, with D tentatively TRBD1 (6 bases). Germline loops: CDR1 DFQATT, CDR2 SNEGSKA (reference sequence). The CDR3 is 11 residues long. CDR3 bases: TGCAGAGGGGGGTCGGACACTGAAGCTTTCTTT. As protein: CRGGSDTEAFF.

Here the CDR3 reads CASSWQDRGGDTQYF. CDR3 nucleotides: TGCGCCAGCAGCTGGCAGGACAGGGGAGGCGATACGCAGTATTTT. This chain connects TRBV5-1 to TRBJ2-3; 9 bases match TRBD1. CDR1 is SGHRS and CDR2 is YFSETQ in the germline V gene. The CDR3 loop spans 15 amino acids. After removal of 3 bases from V and 6 bases from J, the junction contained 8 bases not matched to a gene.

The chain uses TRBV18 and TRBJ2-1; maybe TRBD2 (7 bases). V was cut by 8 bases and J by 8 bases, with 16 bases left in between. This CDR3 contains 13 residues. Germline V gives CDR1 KGHSH, CDR2 LQKENI. The CDR3 DNA reads TGTGCCAGCCGAGGCGGGGGCCGAGATGAGCAGTTCTTC. This encodes CASRGGGRDEQFF.

V usage is TRBV2 and J usage is TRBJ2-3; D not certain. Germline V gene data show CDR1 as SNHLY and CDR2 as FYNNEI. This CDR3 comprises 14 residues. V gave up 6 bases and J gave up 5 bases, with 15 bases separating them. The CDR3 sequence is CASSAGGDQDTQYF. The CDR3 DNA is TGTGCCAGCAGCGCCGGCGGCGACCAAGATACGCAGTATTTT.

V and J are TRBV29-1 and TRBJ2-7; D is perhaps TRBD2 (5 bases). Trimming left V 2 bases short and J 4 bases short, with 15 bases between. The length of the CDR3 is 14 residues. Per the germline V gene, CDR1 is SQVTM and CDR2 is ANQGSEA. DNA of the CDR3: TGCAGCGTTGAACTAGCTAACGCCGGGTACGAGCAGTACTTC. As protein: CSVELANAGYEQYF.

The CDR3 DNA is TGCAGTGCTAGACGCGACTCAGATACGCAGTATTTT. It encodes CSARRDSDTQYF. This rearrangement joins TRBV20-1 to TRBJ2-3; no clear D gene. The CDR3 is 12 residues long. The V gene lost 2 bases and the J gene lost 4 bases, with 7 bases spanning the gap. Germline CDR1 DFQATT, CDR2 SNEGSKA (reference sequence).

The gene calls are TRBV28 and TRBJ1-5; D unresolved. Germline assignment: CDR1 MDHEN and CDR2 SYDVKM. The CDR3 length is 12 residues. The germline V and J ends were trimmed by 1 base and 7 bases, with 5 bases remaining between them. The CDR3 nucleotides read TGTGCCAGCAGTTTATTCCCCCAGCCCCAGCATTTT. Its protein product is CASSLFPQPQHF.

Written as DNA, the CDR3 is TGTGCCAGCAGTGTTCGAGCGGAGGGCTACAATGAGCAGTTCTTC. The encoded protein is CASSVRAEGYNEQFF. This sequence joins TRBV6-4 and TRBJ2-1; a weak D match, TRBD2 (6 bases). From germline, CDR1 is MRHNA and CDR2 SNTAGT. V shed 4 bases and J shed 3 bases, with 13 bases lying between them. The CDR3 is 15 amino acids.

The chain is built from TRBV7-2 and TRBJ1-2; D is unresolved. V was cut by 5 bases and J by 0 bases, with 16 bases left in between. The CDR3 spans 16 residues. Germline V gene sequence: CDR1 SGHTA, CDR2 FQGNSA. In DNA form, the CDR3 reads TGTGCCAGCAGCATACCTCCCAGACGGGCTAACTATGGCTACACCTTC. Amino acids: CASSIPPRRANYGYTF. The complete variable domain, with remaining parts taken from reference TRBV7-2 and TRBJ1-2, reads GAGVSQSPSNKVTEKGKDVELRCDPISGHTALYWYRQSLGQGLEFLIYFQGNSAPDKSGLPSDRFSAERTGGSVSTLTIQRTQQEDSAVYLCASSIPPRRANYGYTFGSGTRLTVV.

This clonotype was counted once. The chain has TRBV10-3 and TRBJ1-2, with a possible D match to TRBD1 (5 bases). CDR3 length: 14 amino acids. CDR1 and CDR2 from the germline V gene are ENHRY and SYGVKD. V gave up 2 bases and J gave up 7 bases, with 14 bases separating them. Written as DNA, the CDR3 is TGTGCCATCAGTGAGAACGAAGGGGTGGCTGGCTACACCTTC. It translates to CAISENEGVAGYTF.

The genes are TRBV7-2 and TRBJ2-1; 7 bases are shared with TRBD1. The CDR3 has 15 residues. With 5 bases clipped from V and 4 bases from J, the junction kept 8 bases outside the gene matches. In germline, CDR1 is SGHTA, CDR2 FQGNSA. DNA for the CDR3: TGTGCCAGCAGCCAAAGGGACAGACTTTACAATGAGCAGTTCTTC. Its protein is CASSQRDRLYNEQFF.

This clonotype was seen once. The genes are TRBV4-2 and TRBJ2-3, with TRBD2 matching 8 bases. The germline V gene encodes CDR1 LGHNA and CDR2 YNFKEQ. Trimming took 4 bases from V and 3 from J; bases not matched to a gene: 12. This CDR3 has 17 residues. In DNA form, the CDR3 reads TGTGCCAGCAGCCCTCGTCTTAGCGGGATTGGGACAGATACGCAGTATTTT. Its protein product is CASSPRLSGIGTDTQYF.

The count of this clonotype is one. The chain employs TRBV14 and TRBJ2-7; TRBD1 might be the D (5 bases). Deletions cut 4 bases from V and 3 bases from J, with 16 bases between. This CDR3 region has 15 residues. From germline, CDR1 is SGHDN and CDR2 FVKESK. The CDR3 DNA reads as TGTGCCAGCAGCCCCTTGGACAAGGGGCACTACGAGCAGTACTTC. Residues: CASSPLDKGHYEQYF.

The chain carries TRBV11-1 and TRBJ1-1, with D uncertain. The V gene's germline CDR1 is SGHAT and CDR2 FQDESV (reference sequence). This CDR3 contains 14 residues. With 3 bases removed from V and 3 bases from J, the gap between germline ends came to 11 bases. The CDR3 coding sequence is TGTGCCAGCAGCTTTGACCCGGGGTACACTGAAGCTTTCTTT. It is translated as CASSFDPGYTEAFF.

The V call is TRBV29-1, the J call TRBJ2-1, with 7 nucleotides matching TRBD1. Germline lookup yields CDR1 SQVTM and CDR2 ANQGSEA. V gave up 6 bases and J gave up 7 bases; unmatched junction bases: 6. This CDR3 is built from 12 residues. The chain's CDR3 is CSVPLTGNEQFF. The CDR3 DNA reads as TGCAGCGTACCTCTGACAGGGAATGAGCAGTTCTTC.

This sequence joins TRBV6-1 and TRBJ2-4; 13 bases match TRBD2. The CDR3 loop spans 16 amino acids. The germline gives CDR1 MNHNS, CDR2 SASEGT. V lost 6 bases to trimming and J lost 2 bases; unmatched junction nucleotides: 4. The CDR3 bases are TGTGCCAGCAGCCGACTAGCGGGGGGTACCAAAAACATTCAGTACTTC. Translated, it gives CASSRLAGGTKNIQYF.

The V and J genes are TRBV5-1 and TRBJ1-1; a weak D match, TRBD1 (6 bases). Trimming left V 4 bases short and J 3 bases short, with 16 bases between. Looked up from germline, CDR1 is SGHRS and CDR2 is YFSETQ. The CDR3 runs to 15 residues. The CDR3 DNA reads as TGCGCCAGCAGCCCCCCACCCCAGGGGTACACTGAAGCTTTCTTT. Residues: CASSPPPQGYTEAFF.

V usage is TRBV19 and J usage is TRBJ2-7; perhaps TRBD1 as D (6 bases). Trimming pared 5 bases from V and 2 bases from J, leaving 13 bases between. CDR1 and CDR2 from the germline V gene are LNHDA and SQIVND (reference sequence). CDR3 size: 14 residues. CDR3 loop: CASSPQGFPYEQYF. For the CDR3, the DNA is TGTGCCAGTAGTCCTCAGGGGTTCCCCTACGAGCAGTACTTC.